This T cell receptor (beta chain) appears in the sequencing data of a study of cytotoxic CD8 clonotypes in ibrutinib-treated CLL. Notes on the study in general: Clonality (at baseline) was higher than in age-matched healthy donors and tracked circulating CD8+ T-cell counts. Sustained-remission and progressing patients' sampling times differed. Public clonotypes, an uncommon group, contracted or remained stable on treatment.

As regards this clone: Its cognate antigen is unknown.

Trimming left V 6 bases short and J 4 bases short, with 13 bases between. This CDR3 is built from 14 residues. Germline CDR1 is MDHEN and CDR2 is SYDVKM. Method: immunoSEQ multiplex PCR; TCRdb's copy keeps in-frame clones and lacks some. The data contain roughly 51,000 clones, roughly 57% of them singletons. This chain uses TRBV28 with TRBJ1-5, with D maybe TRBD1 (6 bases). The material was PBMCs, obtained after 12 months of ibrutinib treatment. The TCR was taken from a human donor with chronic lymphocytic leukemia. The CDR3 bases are TGTGCCAGCAGGGCAGGAGGGGGAAATCAGCCCCAGCATTTT. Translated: CASRAGGGNQPQHF.